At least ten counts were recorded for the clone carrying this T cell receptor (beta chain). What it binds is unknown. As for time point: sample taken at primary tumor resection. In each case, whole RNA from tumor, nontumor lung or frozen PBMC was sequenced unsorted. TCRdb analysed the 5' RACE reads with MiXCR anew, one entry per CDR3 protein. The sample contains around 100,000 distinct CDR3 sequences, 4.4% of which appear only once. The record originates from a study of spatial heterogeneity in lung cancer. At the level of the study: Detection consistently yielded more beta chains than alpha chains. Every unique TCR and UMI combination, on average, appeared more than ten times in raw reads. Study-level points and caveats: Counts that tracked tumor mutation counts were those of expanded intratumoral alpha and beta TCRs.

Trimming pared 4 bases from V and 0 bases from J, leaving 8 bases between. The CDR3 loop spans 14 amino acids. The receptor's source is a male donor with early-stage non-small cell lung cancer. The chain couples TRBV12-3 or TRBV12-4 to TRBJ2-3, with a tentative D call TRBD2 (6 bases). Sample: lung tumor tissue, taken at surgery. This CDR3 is CASSSSVSTDTQYF. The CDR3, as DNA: TGTGCCAGCAGTTCTAGCGTTAGCACAGATACGCAGTATTTT.